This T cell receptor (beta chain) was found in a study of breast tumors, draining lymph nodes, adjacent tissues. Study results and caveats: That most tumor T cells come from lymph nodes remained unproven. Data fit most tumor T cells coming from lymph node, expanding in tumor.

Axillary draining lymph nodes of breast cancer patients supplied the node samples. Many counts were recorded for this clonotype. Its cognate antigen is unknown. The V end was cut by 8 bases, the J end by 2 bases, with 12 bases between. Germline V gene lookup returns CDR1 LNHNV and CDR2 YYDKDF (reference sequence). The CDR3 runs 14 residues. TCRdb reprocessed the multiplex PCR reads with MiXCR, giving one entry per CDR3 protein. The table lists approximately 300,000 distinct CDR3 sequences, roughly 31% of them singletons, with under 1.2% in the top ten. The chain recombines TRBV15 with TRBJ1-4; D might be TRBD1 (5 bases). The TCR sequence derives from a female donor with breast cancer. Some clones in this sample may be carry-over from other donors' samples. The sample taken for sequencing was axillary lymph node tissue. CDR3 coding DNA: TGTGCCACCGGGAAGGGACCTACTAATGAAAAACTGTTTTTT. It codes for CATGKGPTNEKLFF. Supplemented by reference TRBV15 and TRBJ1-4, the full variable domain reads DAMVIQNPRYQVTQFGKPVTLSCSQTLNHNVMYWYQQKSSQAPKLLFHYYDKDFNNEADTPDNFQSRRPNTSFCFLDIRSPGLGDTAMYLCATGKGPTNEKLFFGSGTQLSVL.